This TCR beta chain was recovered during a study of regulatory T cells in long-lasting Graves disease. The time point is: persistent/refractory GD, antithyroid drugs over 5 years with positive TRAb. From RNA extracted from PBMCs, the TCR library was made. Library construction for TCR beta used iRepertoire HTBI primers and Arm-PCR of CDR3 regions. TCRdb reanalysed the multiplex PCR reads using MiXCR and keeps one entry per CDR3 protein. The sample includes 400,000 to 500,000 distinct CDR3 sequences, around 21% seen only once; the top ten take over 7.5%. The CDR3 length is 16 residues. CDR1 ENHRY and CDR2 SYGVKD come from the germline V gene. V was pared by 4 bases and J by 1 base, with 10 bases of the junction left unmatched.

Material: peripheral blood mononuclear cells (PBMCs), obtained when the disease was refractory, from a patient treated with antithyroid drugs. This TCR came from a female donor with Graves disease. The chain links TRBV10-3 to TRBJ2-7, with 7 bases matching TRBD2. The DNA for the CDR3 is TGTGCCATCAGTGGTTGGGGGAACGGGAGGTCCTACGAGCAGTACTTC. It encodes CAISGWGNGRSYEQYF.